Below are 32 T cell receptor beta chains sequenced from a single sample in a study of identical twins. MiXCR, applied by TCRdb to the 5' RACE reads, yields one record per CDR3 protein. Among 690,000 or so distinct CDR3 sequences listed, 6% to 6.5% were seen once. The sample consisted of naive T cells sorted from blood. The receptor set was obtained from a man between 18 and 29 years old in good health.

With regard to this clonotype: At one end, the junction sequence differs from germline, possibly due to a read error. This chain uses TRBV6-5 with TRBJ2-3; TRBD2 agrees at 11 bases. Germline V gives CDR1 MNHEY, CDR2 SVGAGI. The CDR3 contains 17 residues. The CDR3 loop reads CASSYSGLADSTDTQFF. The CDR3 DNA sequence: TGTGCCAGCAGTTACTCGGGACTAGCGGATAGCACAGATACGCAGTTTTTT.

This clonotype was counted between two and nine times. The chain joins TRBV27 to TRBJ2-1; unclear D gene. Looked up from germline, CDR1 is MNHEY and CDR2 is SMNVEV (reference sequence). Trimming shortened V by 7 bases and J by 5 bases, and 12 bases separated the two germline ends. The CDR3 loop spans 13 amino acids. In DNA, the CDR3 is TGTGCCAGCACCCACCCGTTCGACAATGAGCAGTTCTTC. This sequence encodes CASTHPFDNEQFF.

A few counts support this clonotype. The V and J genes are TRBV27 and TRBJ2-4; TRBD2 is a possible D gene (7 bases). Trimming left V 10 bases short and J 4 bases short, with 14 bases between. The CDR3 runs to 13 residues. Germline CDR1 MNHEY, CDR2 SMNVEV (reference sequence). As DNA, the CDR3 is TGTGCCACCACCGGGGGGCATAAAAACATTCAGTACTTC. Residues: CATTGGHKNIQYF.

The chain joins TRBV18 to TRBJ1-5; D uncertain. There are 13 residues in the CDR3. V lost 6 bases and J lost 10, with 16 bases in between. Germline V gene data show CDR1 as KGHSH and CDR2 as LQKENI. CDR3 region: CASSSDGILPQHF. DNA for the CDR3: TGTGCCAGCTCTTCGGACGGTATACTACCCCAGCATTTT. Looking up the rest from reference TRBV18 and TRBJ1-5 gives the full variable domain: NAGVMQNPRHLVRRRGQEARLRCSPMKGHSHVYWYRQLPEEGLKFMVYLQKENIIDESGMPKERFSAEFPKEGPSILRIQQVVRGDSAAYFCASSSDGILPQHFGDGTRLSIL.

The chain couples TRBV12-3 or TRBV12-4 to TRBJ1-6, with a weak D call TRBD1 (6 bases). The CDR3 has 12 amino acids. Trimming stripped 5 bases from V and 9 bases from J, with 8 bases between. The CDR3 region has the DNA TGTGCCAGCAGTAAACAGGGTTCACCCCTCCACTTT. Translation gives CASSKQGSPLHF.

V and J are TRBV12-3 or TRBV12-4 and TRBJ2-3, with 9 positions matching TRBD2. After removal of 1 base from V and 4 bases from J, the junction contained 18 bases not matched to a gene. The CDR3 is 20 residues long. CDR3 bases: TGTGCCAGCAGTTTAGAGAGAGGACTAGCGAGGGTTTTCAGGTCAGATACGCAGTATTTT. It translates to CASSLERGLARVFRSDTQYF.

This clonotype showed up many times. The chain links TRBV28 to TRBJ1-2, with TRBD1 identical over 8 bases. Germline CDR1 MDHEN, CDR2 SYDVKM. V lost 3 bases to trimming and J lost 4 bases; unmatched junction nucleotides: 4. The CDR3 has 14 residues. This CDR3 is CASSLTGQGYGYTF. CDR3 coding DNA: TGTGCCAGCAGTTTGACCGGACAGGGCTATGGCTACACCTTC.

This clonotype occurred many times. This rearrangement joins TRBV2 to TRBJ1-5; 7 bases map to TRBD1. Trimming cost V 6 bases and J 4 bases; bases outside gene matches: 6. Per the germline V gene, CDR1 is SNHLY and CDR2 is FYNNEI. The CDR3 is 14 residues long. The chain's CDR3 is CASRIGTVNQPQHF. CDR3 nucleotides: TGTGCCAGCAGGATAGGGACAGTTAATCAGCCCCAGCATTTT.

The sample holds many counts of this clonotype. The CDR3: CASALSSGSTYEQYF. DNA of the CDR3: TGTGCCTCCGCCCTGAGTAGCGGGTCTACCTACGAGCAGTACTTC. The chain is built from TRBV10-3 and TRBJ2-7; 7 bases match TRBD2. This CDR3 has 15 amino acids. Germline V CDR1 and CDR2: ENHRY, SYGVKD. The V gene end was trimmed by 11 bases and the J gene end by 2 bases; junction bases not matched to a gene: 15.

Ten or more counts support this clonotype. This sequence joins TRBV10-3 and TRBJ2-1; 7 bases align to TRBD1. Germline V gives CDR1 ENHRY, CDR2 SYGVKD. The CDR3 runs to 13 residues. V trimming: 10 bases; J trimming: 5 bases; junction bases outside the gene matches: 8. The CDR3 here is CATTLDRNNEQFF. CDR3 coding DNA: TGTGCCACTACCCTGGACAGGAACAATGAGCAGTTCTTC.

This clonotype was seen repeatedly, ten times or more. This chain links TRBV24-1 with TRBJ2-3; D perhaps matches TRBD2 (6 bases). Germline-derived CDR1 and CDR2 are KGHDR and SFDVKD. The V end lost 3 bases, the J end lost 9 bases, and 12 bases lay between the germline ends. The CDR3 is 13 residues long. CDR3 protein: CATSDPSGRTQYF. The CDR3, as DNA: TGTGCCACCAGTGATCCGTCAGGGAGGACGCAGTATTTT.

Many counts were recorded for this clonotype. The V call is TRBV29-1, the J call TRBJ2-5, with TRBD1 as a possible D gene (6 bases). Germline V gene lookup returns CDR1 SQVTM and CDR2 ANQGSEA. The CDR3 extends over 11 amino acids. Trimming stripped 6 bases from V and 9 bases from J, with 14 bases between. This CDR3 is CSVGQPPAQYF. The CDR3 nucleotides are TGCAGCGTAGGACAGCCCCCGGCCCAGTACTTC.

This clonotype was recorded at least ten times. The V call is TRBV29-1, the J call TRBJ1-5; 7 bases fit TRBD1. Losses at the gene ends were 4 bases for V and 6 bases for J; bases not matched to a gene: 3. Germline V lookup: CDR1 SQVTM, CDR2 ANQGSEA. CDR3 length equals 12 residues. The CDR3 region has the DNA TGCAGCGTTGGAGAGGGGGCTCAGCCCCAGCATTTT. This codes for CSVGEGAQPQHF.

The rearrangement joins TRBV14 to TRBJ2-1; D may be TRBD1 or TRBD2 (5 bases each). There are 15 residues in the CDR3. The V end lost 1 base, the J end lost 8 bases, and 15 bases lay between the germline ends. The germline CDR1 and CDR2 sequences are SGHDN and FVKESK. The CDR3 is CASSQVQGRWDEQFF. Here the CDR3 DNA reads TGTGCCAGCAGCCAAGTCCAGGGACGATGGGATGAGCAGTTCTTC.

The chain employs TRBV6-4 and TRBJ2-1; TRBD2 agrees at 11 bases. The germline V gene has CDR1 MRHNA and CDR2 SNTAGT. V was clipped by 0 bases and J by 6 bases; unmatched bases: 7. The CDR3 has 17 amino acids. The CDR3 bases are TGTGCCAGCAGTGACTCGGTAGCGGGAGGGGTTTTCAATGAGCAGTTCTTC. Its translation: CASSDSVAGGVFNEQFF.

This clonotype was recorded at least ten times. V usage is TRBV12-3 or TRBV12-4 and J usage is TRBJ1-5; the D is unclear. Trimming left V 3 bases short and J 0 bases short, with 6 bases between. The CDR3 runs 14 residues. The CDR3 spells CASSFFGSNQPQHF. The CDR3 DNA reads TGTGCCAGCAGTTTTTTCGGTAGCAATCAGCCCCAGCATTTT.

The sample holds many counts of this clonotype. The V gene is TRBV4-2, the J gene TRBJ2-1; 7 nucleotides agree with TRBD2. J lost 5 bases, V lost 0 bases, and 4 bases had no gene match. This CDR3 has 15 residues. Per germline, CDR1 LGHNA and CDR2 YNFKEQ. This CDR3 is CASSQDWGTNNEQFF. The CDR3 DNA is TGTGCCAGCAGCCAAGATTGGGGGACTAACAATGAGCAGTTCTTC.

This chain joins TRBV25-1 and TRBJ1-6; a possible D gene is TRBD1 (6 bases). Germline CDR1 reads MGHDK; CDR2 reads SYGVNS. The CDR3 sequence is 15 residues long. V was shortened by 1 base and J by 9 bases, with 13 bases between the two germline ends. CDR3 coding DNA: TGTGCCAGCAGTGAATCGGGGGGCGTGAGTTCACCCCTCCACTTT. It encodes CASSESGGVSSPLHF.

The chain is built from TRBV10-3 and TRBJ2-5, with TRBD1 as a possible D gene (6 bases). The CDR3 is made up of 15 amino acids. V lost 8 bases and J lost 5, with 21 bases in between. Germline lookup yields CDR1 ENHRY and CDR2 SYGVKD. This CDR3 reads CAIGETHRDPETQYF. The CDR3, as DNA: TGTGCCATCGGAGAAACACACAGGGATCCGGAGACCCAGTACTTC.

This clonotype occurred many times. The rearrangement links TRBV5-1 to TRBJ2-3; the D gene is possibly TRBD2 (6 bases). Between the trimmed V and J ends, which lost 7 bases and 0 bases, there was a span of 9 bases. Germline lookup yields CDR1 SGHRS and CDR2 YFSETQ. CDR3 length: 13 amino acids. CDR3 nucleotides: TGCGCCAGCTTAGCGGCTAGCACAGATACGCAGTATTTT. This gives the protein CASLAASTDTQYF.

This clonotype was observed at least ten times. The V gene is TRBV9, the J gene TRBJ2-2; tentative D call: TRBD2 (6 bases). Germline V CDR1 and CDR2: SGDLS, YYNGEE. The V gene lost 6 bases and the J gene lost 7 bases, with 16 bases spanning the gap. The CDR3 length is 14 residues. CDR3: CASTDWRENGELFF. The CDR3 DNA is TGTGCCAGCACCGACTGGAGGGAGAACGGGGAGCTGTTTTTT.

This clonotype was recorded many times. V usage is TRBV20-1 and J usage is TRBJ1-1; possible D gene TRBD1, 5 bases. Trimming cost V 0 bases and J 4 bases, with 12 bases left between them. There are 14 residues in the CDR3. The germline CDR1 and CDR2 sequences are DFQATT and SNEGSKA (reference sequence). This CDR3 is CSAREGGGGTEAFF. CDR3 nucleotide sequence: TGCAGTGCTAGAGAAGGCGGGGGTGGCACTGAAGCTTTCTTT.

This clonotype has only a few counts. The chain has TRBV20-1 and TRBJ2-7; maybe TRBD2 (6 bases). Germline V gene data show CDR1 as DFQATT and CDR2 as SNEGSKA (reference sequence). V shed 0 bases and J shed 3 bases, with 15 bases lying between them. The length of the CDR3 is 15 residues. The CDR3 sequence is CSARDPGTPHYEQYF. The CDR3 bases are TGCAGTGCTAGAGATCCGGGGACTCCACACTACGAGCAGTACTTC.

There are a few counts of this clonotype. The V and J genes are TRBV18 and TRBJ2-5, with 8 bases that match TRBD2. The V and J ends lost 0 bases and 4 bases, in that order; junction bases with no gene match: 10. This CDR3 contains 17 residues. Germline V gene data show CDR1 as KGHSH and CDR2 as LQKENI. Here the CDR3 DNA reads TGTGCCAGCTCACCACCGGTTATGGGACTAGGACGAGAGACCCAGTACTTC. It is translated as CASSPPVMGLGRETQYF.

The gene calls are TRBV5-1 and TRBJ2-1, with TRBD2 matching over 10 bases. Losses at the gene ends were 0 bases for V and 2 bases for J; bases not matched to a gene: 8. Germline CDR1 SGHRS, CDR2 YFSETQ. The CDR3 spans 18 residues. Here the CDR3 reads CASSLGLAGPTPYNEQFF. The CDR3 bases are TGCGCCAGCAGCTTGGGACTAGCGGGCCCTACCCCCTACAATGAGCAGTTCTTC.

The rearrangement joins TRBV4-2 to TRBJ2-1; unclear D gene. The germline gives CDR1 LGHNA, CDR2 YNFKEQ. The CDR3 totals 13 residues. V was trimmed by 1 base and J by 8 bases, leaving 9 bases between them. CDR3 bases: TGTGCCAGCAGCCAAGGGCTAGGCTATGAGCAGTTCTTC. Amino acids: CASSQGLGYEQFF.

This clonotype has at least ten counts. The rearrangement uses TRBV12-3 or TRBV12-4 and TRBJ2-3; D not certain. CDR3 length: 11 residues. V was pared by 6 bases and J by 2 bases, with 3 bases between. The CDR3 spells CASSLTDTQYF. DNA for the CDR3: TGTGCCAGCAGCCTCACAGATACGCAGTATTTT.

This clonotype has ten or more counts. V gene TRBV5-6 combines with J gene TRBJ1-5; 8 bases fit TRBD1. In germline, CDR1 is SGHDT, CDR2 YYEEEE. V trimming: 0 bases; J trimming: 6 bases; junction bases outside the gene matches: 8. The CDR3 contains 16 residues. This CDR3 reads CASSLVGTGLPQPQHF. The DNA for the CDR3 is TGTGCCAGCAGCTTGGTAGGGACAGGCCTTCCTCAGCCCCAGCATTTT.

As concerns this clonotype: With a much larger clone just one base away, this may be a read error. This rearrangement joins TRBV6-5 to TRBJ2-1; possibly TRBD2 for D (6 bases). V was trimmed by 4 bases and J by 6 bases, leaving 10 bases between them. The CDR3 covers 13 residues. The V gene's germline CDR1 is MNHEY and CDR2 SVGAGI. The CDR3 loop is CASSSGVANEQFF. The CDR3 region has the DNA TGTGCCAGCAGTTCGGGAGTAGCCAATGAGCAGTTCTTC.

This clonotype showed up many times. CDR3 in DNA: TGCAGCGTTGAGGTGGCGTACAATGAGCAGTTCTTC. It is translated as CSVEVAYNEQFF. The chain combines TRBV29-1 with TRBJ2-1, with no clear D. There are 12 residues in the CDR3. The ends were cut back, 3 bases at V and 4 bases at J, with 7 bases in the middle. The germline gives CDR1 SQVTM, CDR2 ANQGSEA.

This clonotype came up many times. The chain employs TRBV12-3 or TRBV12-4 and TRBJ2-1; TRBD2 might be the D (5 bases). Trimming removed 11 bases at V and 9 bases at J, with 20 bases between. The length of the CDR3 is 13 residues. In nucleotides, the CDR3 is TGTGCCGCCACCACGAGGGCCGCGGTTGAGCAGTTCTTC. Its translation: CAATTRAAVEQFF.

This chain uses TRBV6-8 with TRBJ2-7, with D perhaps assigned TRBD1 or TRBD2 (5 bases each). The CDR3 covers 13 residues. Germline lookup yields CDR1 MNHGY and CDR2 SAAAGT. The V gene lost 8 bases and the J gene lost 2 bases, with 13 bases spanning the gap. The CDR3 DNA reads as TGTGCCAGCCAACGGGGCCCTACCTACGAGCAGTACGTC. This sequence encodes CASQRGPTYEQYV.